The entry below describes one T cell receptor beta chain. The target antigen is unknown. In the PCR, 60 Vbeta and 13 Jbeta primers were used. Assay: immunoSEQ multiplex PCR; the TCRdb copy retains only in-frame clones and omits some. The table records 100,000 to 150,000 clones, 81% of them present only once. This sample was included in a study of cytomegalovirus exposure and HLA in healthy donors. Findings of the study overall: Association of a missense DCLRE1C variant with TCR beta V- and J-gene trimming was reported in a later analysis.

Donors sampled were nominally healthy, though unrecorded immune exposures were likely. Germline CDR1 and CDR2: SGHRS and YFSETQ. The CDR3 totals 15 residues. V was trimmed by 1 base and J by 6 bases, leaving 16 bases between them. The sequence derives from a man aged 18 to 29 in good health and CMV-seronegative. This chain connects TRBV5-1 to TRBJ1-1; no clear D gene. The sequenced sample was PBMCs. DNA for the CDR3: TGCGCCAGCAGCTTGCTCTCCCAGGCCCTTCCTGAAGCTTTCTTT. This codes for CASSLLSQALPEAFF.